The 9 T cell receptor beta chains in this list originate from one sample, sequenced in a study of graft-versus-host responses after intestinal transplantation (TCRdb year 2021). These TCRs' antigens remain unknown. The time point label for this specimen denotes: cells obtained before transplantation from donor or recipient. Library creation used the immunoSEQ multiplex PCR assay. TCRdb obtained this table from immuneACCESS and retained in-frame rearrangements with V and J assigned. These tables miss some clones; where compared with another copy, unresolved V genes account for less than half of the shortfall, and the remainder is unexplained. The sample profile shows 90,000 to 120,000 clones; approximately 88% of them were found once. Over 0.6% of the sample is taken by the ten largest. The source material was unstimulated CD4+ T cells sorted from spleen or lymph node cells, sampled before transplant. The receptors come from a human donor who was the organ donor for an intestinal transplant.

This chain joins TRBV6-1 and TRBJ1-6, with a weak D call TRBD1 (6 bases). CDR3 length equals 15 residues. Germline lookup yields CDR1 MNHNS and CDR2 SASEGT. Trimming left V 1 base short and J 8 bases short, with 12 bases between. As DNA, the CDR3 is TGTGCCAGCAGTGAAGTCGCAGGGGTGGATTCACCCCTCCACTTT. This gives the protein CASSEVAGVDSPLHF.

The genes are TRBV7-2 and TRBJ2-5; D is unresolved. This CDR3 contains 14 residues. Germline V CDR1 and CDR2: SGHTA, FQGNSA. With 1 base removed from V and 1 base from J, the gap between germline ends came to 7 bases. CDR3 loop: CASSLGGRQETQYF. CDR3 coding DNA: TGTGCCAGCAGCTTAGGTGGCCGCCAAGAGACCCAGTACTTC.

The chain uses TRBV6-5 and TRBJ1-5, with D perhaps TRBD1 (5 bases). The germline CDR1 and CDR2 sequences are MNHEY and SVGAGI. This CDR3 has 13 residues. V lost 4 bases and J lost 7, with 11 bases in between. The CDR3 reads CASSSQGPQPQHF. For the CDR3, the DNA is TGTGCCAGCAGTTCCCAGGGCCCCCAGCCCCAGCATTTT.

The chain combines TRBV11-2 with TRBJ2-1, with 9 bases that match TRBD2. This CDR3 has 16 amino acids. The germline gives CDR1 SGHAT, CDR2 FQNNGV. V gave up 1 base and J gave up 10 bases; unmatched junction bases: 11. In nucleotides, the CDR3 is TGTGCCAGCAGCTTAGCTCAAAGCGGGGGGCTAGGCGAGCAGTTCTTC. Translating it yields CASSLAQSGGLGEQFF.

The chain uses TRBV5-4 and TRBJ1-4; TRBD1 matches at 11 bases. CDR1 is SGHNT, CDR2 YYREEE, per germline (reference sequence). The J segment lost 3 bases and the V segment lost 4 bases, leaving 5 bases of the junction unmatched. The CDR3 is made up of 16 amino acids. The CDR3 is CASSMDRGPPNEKLFF. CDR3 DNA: TGTGCCAGCAGCATGGACAGGGGGCCTCCTAATGAAAAACTGTTTTTT.

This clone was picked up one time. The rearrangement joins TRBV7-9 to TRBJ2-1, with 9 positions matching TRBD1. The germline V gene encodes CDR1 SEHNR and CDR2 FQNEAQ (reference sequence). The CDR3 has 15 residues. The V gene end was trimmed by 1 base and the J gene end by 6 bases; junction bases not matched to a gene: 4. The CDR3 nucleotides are TGTGCCAGCAGCTTAGGCGGGACAGGGCTCAATGAGCAGTTCTTC. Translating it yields CASSLGGTGLNEQFF. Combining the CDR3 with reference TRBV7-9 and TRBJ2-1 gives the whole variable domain DTGVSQNPRHKITKRGQNVTFRCDPISEHNRLYWYRQTLGQGPEFLTYFQNEAQLEKSRLLSDRFSAERPKGSFSTLEIQRTEQGDSAMYLCASSLGGTGLNEQFFGPGTRLTVL.

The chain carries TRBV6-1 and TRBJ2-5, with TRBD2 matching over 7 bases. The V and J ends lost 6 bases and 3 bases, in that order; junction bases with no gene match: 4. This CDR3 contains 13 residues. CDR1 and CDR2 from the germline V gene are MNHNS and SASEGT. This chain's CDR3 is CASSRGLKETQYF. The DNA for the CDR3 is TGTGCCAGCAGCCGGGGACTAAAAGAGACCCAGTACTTC.

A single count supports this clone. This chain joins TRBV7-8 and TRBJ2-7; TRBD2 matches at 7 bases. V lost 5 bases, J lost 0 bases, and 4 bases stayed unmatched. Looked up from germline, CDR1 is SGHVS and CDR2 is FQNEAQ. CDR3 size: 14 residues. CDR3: CASSTGLPSYEQYF. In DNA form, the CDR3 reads TGTGCCAGCAGCACGGGACTACCCTCCTACGAGCAGTACTTC.

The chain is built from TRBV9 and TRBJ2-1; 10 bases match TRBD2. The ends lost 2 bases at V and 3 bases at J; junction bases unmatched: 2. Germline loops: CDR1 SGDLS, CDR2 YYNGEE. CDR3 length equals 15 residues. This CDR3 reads CASSVSGRNYNEQFF. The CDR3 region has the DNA TGTGCCAGCAGCGTTAGCGGGAGGAACTACAATGAGCAGTTCTTC. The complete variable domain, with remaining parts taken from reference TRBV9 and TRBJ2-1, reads DSGVTQTPKHLITATGQRVTLRCSPRSGDLSVYWYQQSLDQGLQFLIQYYNGEERAKGNILERFSAQQFPDLHSELNLSSLELGDSALYFCASSVSGRNYNEQFFGPGTRLTVL.